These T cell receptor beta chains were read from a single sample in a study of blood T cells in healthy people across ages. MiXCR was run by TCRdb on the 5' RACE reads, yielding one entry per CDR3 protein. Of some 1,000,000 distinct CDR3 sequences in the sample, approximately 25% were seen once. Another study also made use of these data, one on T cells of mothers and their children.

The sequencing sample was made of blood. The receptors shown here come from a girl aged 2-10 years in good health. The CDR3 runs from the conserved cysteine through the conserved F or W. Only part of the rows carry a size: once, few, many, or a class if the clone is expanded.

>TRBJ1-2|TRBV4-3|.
CASSQETGVPRGYTF
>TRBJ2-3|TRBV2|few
CARLEKGTVADTQYF
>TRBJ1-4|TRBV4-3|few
CASSQHLQEKLFF
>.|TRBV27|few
CASSFSVGEQFF
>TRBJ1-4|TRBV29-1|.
CSVELSRPGNEKLFF
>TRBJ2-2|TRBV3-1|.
CASGGHSNTGELFF
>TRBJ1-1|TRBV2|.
CARGAENTEAFF
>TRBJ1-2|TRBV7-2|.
CASSPIRENGYTF
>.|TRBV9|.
CASSGGLGAKQFF
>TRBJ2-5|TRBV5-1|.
CASSFTAGEETQYF
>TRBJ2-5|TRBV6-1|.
CASSDTETQYF
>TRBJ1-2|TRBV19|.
CASRQSRGTGEGYTF
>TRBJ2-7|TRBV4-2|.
CASSQGLVGYEQYF
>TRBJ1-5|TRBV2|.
CASSPWVGDQPQHF
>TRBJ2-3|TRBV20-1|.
CSARGRLLAGFADTQYF
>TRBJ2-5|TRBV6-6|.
CASKGRETWETQYF
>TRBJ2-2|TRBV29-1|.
CSVVARGGGSGELFF
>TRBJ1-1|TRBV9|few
CASSGGIRVGTEAFF
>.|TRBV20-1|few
CSRRRLAYNEQFF
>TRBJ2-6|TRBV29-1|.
CSVSGTGANVLTF
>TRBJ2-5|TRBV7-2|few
CASSLTSGSVETQYF
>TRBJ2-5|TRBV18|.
CASSPTGDQETQYF
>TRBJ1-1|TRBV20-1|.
CSASLGGDTEAFF
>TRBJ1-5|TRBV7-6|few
CASSLIPWHQPQHF
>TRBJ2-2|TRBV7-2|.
CASSPRRGQGTQTGELFF
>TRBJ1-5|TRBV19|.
CASSILQGALGQPQHF
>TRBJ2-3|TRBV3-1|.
CASSQDSGGTTTDTQYF
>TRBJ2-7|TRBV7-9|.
CAVMGESYEQYF
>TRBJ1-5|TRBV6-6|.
CASSYTQDQPQHF
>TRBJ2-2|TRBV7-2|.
CASSLRLNTGELFF
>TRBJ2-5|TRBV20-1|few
CSGIPSGGAWETQYF
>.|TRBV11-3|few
CASSLGREPQETQYF
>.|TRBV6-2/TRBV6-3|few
CASSPGLYPEQYF
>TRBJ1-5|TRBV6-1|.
CASRRMGQGAVQPQHF
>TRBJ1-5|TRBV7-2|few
CASSLLEQPQHF
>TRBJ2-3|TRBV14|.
CASSQDWGNTQYF
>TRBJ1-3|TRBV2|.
CASSDAAGQSGDTIYF
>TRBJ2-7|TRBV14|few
CASSQALEQYF
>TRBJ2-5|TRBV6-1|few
CASSDIGTSEIETQYF
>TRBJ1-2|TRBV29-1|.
CSVELMANYGYTF
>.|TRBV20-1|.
CSARDQAERMNPYEQYF
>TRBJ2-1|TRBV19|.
CASSIDWDRGLNEQFF